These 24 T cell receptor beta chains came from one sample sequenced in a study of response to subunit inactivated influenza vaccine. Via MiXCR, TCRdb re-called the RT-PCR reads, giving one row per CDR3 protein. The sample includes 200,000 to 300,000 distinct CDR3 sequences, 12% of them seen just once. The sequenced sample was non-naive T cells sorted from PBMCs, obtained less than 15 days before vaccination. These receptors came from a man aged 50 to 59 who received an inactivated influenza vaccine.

The chain's CDR3 is CSATDWGGSSYEQYF. The DNA for the CDR3 is TGCAGTGCTACCGATTGGGGCGGAAGCTCCTACGAGCAGTACTTC. The gene calls are TRBV20-1 and TRBJ2-7; D is possibly TRBD1 (5 bases). CDR3 length: 15 residues. V lost 4 bases to trimming and J lost 0 bases, with 16 bases between them. CDR1 and CDR2 (germline): DFQATT, SNEGSKA (reference sequence).

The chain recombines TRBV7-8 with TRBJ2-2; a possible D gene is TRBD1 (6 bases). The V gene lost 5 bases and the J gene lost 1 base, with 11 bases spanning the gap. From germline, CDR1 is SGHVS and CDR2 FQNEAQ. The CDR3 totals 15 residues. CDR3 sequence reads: CASSRGHLNTGELFF. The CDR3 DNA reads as TGTGCCAGCAGCCGGGGACATCTGAACACCGGGGAGCTGTTTTTT. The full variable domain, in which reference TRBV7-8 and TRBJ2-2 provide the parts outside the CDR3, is GAGVSQSPRYKVAKRGQDVALRCDPISGHVSLFWYQQALGQGPEFLTYFQNEAQLDKSGLPSDRFFAERPEGSVSTLKIQRTQQEDSAVYLCASSRGHLNTGELFFGEGSRLTVL.

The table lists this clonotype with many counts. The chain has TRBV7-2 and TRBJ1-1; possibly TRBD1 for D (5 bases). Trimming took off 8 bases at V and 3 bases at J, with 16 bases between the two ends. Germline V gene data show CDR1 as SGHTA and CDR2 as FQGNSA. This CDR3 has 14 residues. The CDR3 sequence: CASWGGVRYTEAFF. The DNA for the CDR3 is TGTGCCAGCTGGGGGGGGGTCCGGTACACTGAAGCTTTCTTT.

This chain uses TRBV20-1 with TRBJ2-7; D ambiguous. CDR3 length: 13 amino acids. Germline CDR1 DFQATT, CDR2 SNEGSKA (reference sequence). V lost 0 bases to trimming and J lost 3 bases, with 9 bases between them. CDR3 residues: CSARDPLGYEQYF. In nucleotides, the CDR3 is TGCAGTGCTAGAGATCCATTGGGCTACGAGCAGTACTTC.

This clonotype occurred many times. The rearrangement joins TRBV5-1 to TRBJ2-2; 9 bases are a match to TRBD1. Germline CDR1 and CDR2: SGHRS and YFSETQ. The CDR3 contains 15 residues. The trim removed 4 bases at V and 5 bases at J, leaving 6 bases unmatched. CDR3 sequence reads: CASSPGQGGTGELFF. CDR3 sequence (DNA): TGCGCCAGCAGCCCGGGACAGGGAGGAACCGGGGAGCTGTTTTTT.

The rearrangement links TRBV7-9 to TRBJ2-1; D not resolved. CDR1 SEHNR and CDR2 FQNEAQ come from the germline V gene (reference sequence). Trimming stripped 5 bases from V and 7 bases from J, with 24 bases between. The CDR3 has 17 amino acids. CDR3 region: CASSATPVDPSRNEQFF. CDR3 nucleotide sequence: TGTGCCAGCAGCGCCACTCCCGTTGACCCTTCGAGGAATGAGCAGTTCTTC.

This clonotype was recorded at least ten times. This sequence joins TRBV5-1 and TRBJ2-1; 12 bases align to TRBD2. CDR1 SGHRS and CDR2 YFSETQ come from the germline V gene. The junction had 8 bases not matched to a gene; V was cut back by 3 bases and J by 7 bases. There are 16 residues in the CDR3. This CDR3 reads CASSYGLAGFLNEQFF. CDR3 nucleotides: TGCGCCAGCAGCTACGGACTAGCGGGATTCCTAAATGAGCAGTTCTTC.

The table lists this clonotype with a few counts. This CDR3 reads CASSFRGMRYEQYF. The CDR3 DNA is TGTGCCAGCAGTTTTCGGGGAATGCGCTACGAGCAGTACTTC. The V and J genes are TRBV12-3 or TRBV12-4 and TRBJ2-7; the D gene is possibly TRBD2 (5 bases). This CDR3 has 14 amino acids. V gave up 3 bases and J gave up 3 bases, with 12 bases separating them.

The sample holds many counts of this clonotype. CDR3 bases: TGCGCCAGCAGCCCTCGAGAAACAGATACGCAGTATTTT. The encoded protein is CASSPRETDTQYF. This chain uses TRBV4-3 with TRBJ2-3; D is uncertain. The germline V and J ends were trimmed by 4 bases and 3 bases, with 8 bases remaining between them. This CDR3 comprises 13 residues. Germline CDR1 reads LGHNA; CDR2 reads YSLEER.

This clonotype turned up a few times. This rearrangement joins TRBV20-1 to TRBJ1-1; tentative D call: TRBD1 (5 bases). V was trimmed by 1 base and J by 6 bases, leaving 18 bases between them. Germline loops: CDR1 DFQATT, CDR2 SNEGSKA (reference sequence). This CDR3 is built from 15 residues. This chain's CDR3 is CSARVPRRGSAEAFF. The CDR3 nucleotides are TGCAGTGCTAGAGTCCCCCGGAGGGGTTCAGCTGAAGCTTTCTTT.

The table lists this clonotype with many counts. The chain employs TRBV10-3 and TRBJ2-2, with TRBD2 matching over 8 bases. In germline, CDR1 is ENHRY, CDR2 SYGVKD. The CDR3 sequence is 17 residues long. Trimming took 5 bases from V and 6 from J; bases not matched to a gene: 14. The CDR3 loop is CAISIGKRERLAGELFF. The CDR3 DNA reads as TGTGCCATCAGTATAGGGAAGCGGGAGAGGCTGGCCGGGGAGCTGTTTTTT.

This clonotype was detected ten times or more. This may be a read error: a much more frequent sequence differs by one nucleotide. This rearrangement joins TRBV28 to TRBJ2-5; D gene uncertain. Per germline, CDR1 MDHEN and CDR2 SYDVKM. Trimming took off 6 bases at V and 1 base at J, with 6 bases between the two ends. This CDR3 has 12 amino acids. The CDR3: CASSSFQETQYF. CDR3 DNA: TGTGCCAGCAGCTCCTTCCAAGAGACCCAGTACTTC. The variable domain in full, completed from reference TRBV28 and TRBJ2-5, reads DVKVTQSSRYLVKRTGEKVFLECVQDMDHENMFWYRQDPGLGLRLIYFSYDVKMKEKGDIPEGYSVSREKKERFSLILESASTNQTSMYLCASSSFQETQYFGPGTRLLVL.

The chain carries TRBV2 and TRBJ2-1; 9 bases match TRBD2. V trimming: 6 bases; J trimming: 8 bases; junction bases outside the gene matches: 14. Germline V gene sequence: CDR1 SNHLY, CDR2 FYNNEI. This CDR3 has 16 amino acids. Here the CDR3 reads CASRETGTSFSDEQFF. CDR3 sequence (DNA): TGTGCCAGCAGGGAAACCGGGACTAGCTTTAGCGATGAGCAGTTCTTC.

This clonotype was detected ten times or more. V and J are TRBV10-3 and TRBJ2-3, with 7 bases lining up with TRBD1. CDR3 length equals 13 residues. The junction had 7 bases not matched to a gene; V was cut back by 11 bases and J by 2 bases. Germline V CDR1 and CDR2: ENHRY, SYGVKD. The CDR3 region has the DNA TGTGCCGCACAGACAGGGCTCACAGATACGCAGTATTTT. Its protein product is CAAQTGLTDTQYF.

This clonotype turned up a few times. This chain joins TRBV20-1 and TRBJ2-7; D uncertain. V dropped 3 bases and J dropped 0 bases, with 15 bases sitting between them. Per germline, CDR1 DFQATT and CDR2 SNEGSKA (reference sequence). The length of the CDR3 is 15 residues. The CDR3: CSASEEWGNSYEQYF. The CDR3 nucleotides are TGCAGTGCTAGTGAGGAGTGGGGTAACTCCTACGAGCAGTACTTC.

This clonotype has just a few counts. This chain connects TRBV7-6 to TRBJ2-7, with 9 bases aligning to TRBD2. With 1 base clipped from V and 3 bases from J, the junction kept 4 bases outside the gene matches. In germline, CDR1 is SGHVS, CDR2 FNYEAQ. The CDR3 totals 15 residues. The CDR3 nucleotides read TGTGCCAGCAGCTTAGAGGCGGGAGGGATCTACGAGCAGTACTTC. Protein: CASSLEAGGIYEQYF.

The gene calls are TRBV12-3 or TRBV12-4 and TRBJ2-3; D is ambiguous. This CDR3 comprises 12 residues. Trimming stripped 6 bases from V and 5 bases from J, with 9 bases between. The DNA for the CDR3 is TGTGCCAGCAGACCGATAGGAGATACGCAGTATTTT. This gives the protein CASRPIGDTQYF.

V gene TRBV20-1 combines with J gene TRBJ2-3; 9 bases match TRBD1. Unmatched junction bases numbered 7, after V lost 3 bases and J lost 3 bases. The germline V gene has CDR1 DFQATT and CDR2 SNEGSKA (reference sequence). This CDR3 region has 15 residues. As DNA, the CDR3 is TGCAGTGCTAGCTGGCGCGGGACAGGGACAGATACGCAGTATTTT. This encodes CSASWRGTGTDTQYF.

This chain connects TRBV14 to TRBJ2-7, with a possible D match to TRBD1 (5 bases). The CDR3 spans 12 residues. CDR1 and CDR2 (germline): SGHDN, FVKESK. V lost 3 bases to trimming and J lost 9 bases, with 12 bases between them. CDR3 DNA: TGTGCCAGCAGCCAGGTCAGGGTTGTGCAGTACTTC. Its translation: CASSQVRVVQYF.

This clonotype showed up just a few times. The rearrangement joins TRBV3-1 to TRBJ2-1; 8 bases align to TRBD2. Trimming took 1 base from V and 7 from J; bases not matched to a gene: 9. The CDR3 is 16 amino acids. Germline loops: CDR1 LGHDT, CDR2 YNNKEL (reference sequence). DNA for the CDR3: TGTGCCAGCAGCCAAGTCCGGGGGGGCCTTGAGAATGAGCAGTTCTTC. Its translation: CASSQVRGGLENEQFF.

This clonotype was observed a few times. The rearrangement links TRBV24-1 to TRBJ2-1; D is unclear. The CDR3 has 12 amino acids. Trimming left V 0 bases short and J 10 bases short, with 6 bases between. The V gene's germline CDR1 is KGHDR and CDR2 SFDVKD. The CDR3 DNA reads TGTGCCACCAGTGATTTGCGGCAGGAGCAGTTCTTC. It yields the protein CATSDLRQEQFF.

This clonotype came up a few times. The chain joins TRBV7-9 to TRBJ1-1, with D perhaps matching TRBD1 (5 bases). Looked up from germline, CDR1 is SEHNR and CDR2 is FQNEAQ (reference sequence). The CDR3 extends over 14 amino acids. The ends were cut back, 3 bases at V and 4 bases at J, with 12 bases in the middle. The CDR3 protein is CASSLGDVGTEAFF. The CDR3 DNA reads TGTGCCAGCAGCTTGGGGGACGTCGGCACTGAAGCTTTCTTT.

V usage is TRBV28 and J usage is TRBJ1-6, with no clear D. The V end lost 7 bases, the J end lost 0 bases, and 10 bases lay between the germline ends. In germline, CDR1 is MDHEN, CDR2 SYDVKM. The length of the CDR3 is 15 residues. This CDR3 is CASNIRSSYNSPLHF. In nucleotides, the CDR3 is TGTGCCAGCAATATTAGGAGCTCCTATAATTCACCCCTCCACTTT.

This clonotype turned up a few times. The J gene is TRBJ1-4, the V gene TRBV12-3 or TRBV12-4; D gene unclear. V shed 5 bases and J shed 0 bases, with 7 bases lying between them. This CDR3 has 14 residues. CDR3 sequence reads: CASSQSTTNEKLFF. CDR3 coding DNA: TGTGCCAGCAGTCAGAGCACAACTAATGAAAAACTGTTTTTT.